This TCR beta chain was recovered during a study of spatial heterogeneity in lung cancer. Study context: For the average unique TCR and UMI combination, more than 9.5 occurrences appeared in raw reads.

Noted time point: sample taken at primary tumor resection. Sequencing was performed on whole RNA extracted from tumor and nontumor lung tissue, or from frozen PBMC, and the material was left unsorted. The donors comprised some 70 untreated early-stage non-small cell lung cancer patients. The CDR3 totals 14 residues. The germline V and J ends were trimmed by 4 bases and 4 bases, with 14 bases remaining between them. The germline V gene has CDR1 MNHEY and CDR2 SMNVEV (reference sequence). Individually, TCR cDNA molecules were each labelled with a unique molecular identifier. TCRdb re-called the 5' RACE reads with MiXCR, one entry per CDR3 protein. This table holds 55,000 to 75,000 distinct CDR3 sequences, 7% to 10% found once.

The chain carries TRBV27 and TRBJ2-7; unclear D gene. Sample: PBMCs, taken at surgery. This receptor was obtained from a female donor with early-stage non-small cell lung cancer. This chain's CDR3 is CASSSPVPPYEQYF. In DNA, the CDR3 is TGTGCCAGCAGTTCCCCAGTCCCCCCTTACGAGCAGTACTTC.